What follows are 14 T cell receptor beta chains derived from one specimen sequenced in a study of neurological immune-mediated disorders. Each CDR3 protein is one row after TCRdb ran MiXCR on the 5' RACE reads. The sample contains 35,000 to 40,000 distinct CDR3 sequences, around 10% of which appear only once. Specified time point: technical triplicate 1. Material: PBMCs. The receptors here all came from a man aged 60-69 years with HTLV-1-associated myelopathy (HAM/TSP).

This clonotype was found many times. The gene calls are TRBV20-1 and TRBJ2-5, with 12 positions matching TRBD2. Germline lookup yields CDR1 DFQATT and CDR2 SNEGSKA (reference sequence). With 5 bases clipped from V and 2 bases from J, the junction kept 3 bases outside the gene matches. The CDR3 runs 14 residues. In nucleotides, the CDR3 is TGCAGTGCTCGTGGGACTAGCGGGCAAGAGACCCAGTACTTC. It specifies CSARGTSGQETQYF.

This clonotype was seen at least ten times. The chain carries TRBV6-2 or TRBV6-3 and TRBJ2-6, with 14 bases identical to TRBD2. Germline lookup yields CDR1 MNHEY and CDR2 SVGEGT. Trimming at V came to 6 bases and at J to 0 bases, leaving 1 base not matched to a gene. The CDR3 totals 17 residues. The CDR3 nucleotides read TGTGCCAGCAGGGGACTAGCGGGGGACTCTGGGGCCAACGTCCTGACTTTC. It translates to CASRGLAGDSGANVLTF.

This chain connects TRBV20-1 to TRBJ2-3; possible D gene TRBD2, 5 bases. The CDR3 extends over 14 amino acids. V lost 6 bases, J lost 3 bases, and 16 bases lay in between. Looked up from germline, CDR1 is DFQATT and CDR2 is SNEGSKA (reference sequence). The CDR3 nucleotides read TGCAGTGCCAAGGTTAGCGTGAGTACAGATACGCAGTATTTT. It yields the protein CSAKVSVSTDTQYF.

The table lists this clonotype with many counts. V is TRBV6-2 or TRBV6-3 and J is TRBJ1-5, with D possibly TRBD1 on 6 matching bases. Germline V CDR1 and CDR2: MNHEY, SVGEGT. V lost 8 bases and J 1 base, leaving 18 bases between the germline ends. The CDR3 consists of 16 residues. The CDR3 reads CASEHNRDRSNQPQHF. CDR3 nucleotide sequence: TGTGCCAGCGAACACAACAGGGATAGAAGCAATCAGCCCCAGCATTTT.

This clonotype was recorded many times. As DNA, the CDR3 is TGCGCCAGCAGCCAACTTCAGGAAGGCACTGAAGCTTTCTTT. It codes for CASSQLQEGTEAFF. The rearrangement uses TRBV5-1 and TRBJ1-1; no firm D call. Trimming left V 4 bases short and J 4 bases short, with 14 bases between. The CDR3 spans 14 residues. In germline, CDR1 is SGHRS, CDR2 YFSETQ.

Many counts were recorded for this clonotype. One end of the junction does not line up with germline, which may come from a read error. The CDR3 is CSVEGYRLGEQYF. In DNA form, the CDR3 reads TGCAGTGTTGAGGGGTACCGGCTTGGGGAGCAGTACTTC. The chain is built from TRBV29-1 and TRBJ2-7; D is perhaps TRBD1 or TRBD2 (5 bases each). CDR1 and CDR2 (germline): SQVTM, ANQGSEA. The CDR3 totals 13 residues.

This chain joins TRBV10-3 and TRBJ2-7, with D possibly matching TRBD1 (7 bases). The CDR3 totals 15 residues. V was shortened by 6 bases and J by 2 bases, with 17 bases between the two germline ends. Per germline, CDR1 ENHRY and CDR2 SYGVKD. CDR3 residues: CAIREGDSPTYEQYF. In DNA, the CDR3 is TGTGCCATCAGGGAGGGGGACAGCCCAACCTACGAGCAGTACTTC.

The V gene is TRBV12-3 or TRBV12-4, the J gene TRBJ1-2; D may be TRBD1 (6 bases). Trimming removed 5 bases at V and 5 bases at J, with 9 bases between. The length of the CDR3 is 12 residues. CDR3 sequence (DNA): TGTGCCAGCAGTCCTACAGGGTATGGCTACACCTTC. It translates to CASSPTGYGYTF.

This clonotype came up many times. V is TRBV20-1 and J is TRBJ1-5; D possibly corresponds to TRBD1 (6 bases). Germline V gives CDR1 DFQATT, CDR2 SNEGSKA (reference sequence). The CDR3 is 14 residues long. Trimming stripped 3 bases from V and 2 bases from J, with 11 bases between. The CDR3: CSASGRGRNQPQHF. CDR3 sequence (DNA): TGCAGTGCTAGCGGTCGGGGGCGCAATCAGCCCCAGCATTTT.

This clonotype was seen at least ten times. V is TRBV14 and J is TRBJ1-1; 7 nucleotides match TRBD1. In germline, CDR1 is SGHDN, CDR2 FVKESK. V gave up 4 bases and J gave up 1 base; unmatched junction bases: 6. The CDR3 extends over 15 amino acids. The CDR3 is CASSRRTGWNTEAFF. CDR3 DNA sequence: TGTGCCAGCAGCCGCCGGACAGGCTGGAACACTGAAGCTTTCTTT.

V gene TRBV29-1 combines with J gene TRBJ2-1; D perhaps matches TRBD2 (5 bases). From germline, CDR1 is SQVTM and CDR2 ANQGSEA. Trimming stripped 8 bases from V and 5 bases from J, with 22 bases between. CDR3 length: 15 amino acids. CDR3 protein: CSTWLKGSRNNEQFF. Here the CDR3 DNA reads TGCAGCACCTGGCTGAAAGGGAGTAGGAACAATGAGCAGTTCTTC.

About this clonotype itself: Given a much more abundant clone one base away, this may be a read error. The rearrangement links TRBV6-2 or TRBV6-3 to TRBJ2-7, with 7 bases lining up with TRBD2. The germline V gene encodes CDR1 MNHEY and CDR2 SVGEGT. The CDR3 totals 14 residues. The CDR3 is CAGRLSGRSEAQYF. DNA of the CDR3: TGTGCCGGCAGACTGTCCGGGAGGTCTGAGGCGCAGTACTTC.

This clonotype was picked up many times. The V call is TRBV6-6, the J call TRBJ1-2, with D maybe TRBD1 (5 bases). Germline CDR1 MNHNY, CDR2 SVGAGI (reference sequence). The CDR3 runs to 14 residues. Trimming cost V 10 bases and J 5 bases, with 20 bases left between them. The CDR3 coding sequence is TGTGCCACCGCAGGGAAGGTACGACATTATGGCTACACCTTC. It codes for CATAGKVRHYGYTF.

The rearrangement links TRBV12-3 or TRBV12-4 to TRBJ1-1; D is unresolved. There are 14 residues in the CDR3. Trimming shortened V by 6 bases and J by 8 bases, and 19 bases separated the two germline ends. CDR3 sequence reads: CASSKQESWPEAFF. In DNA form, the CDR3 reads TGTGCCAGCAGCAAGCAAGAGTCATGGCCCGAAGCTTTCTTT.